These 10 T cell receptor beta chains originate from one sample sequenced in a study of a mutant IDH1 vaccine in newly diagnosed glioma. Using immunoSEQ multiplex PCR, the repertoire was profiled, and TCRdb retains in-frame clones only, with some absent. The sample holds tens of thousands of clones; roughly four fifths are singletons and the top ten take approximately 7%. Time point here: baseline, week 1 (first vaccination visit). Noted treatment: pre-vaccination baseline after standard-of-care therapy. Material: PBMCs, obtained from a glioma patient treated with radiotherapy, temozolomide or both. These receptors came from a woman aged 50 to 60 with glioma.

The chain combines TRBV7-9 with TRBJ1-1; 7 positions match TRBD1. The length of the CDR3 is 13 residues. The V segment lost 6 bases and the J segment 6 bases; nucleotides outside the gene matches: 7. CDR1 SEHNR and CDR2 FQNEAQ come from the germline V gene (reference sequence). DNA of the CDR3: TGTGCCAGCAGGCCACAGGGGACAGCTGAAGCTTTCTTT. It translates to CASRPQGTAEAFF. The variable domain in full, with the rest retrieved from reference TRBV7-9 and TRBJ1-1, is DTGVSQNPRHKITKRGQNVTFRCDPISEHNRLYWYRQTLGQGPEFLTYFQNEAQLEKSRLLSDRFSAERPKGSFSTLEIQRTEQGDSAMYLCASRPQGTAEAFFGQGTRLTVV.

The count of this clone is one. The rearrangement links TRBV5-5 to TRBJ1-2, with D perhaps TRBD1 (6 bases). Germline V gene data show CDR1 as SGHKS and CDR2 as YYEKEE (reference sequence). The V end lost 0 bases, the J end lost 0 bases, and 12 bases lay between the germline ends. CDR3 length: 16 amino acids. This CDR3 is CASSLEGGPTNYGYTF. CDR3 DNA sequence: TGTGCCAGCAGCTTGGAGGGGGGGCCCACTAACTATGGCTACACCTTC.

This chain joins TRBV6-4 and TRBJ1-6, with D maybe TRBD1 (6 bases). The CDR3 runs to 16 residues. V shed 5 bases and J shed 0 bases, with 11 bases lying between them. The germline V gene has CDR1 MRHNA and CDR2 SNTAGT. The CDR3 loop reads CASSQGPGSYNSPLHF. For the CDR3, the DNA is TGTGCCAGCAGTCAGGGGCCCGGCTCCTATAATTCACCCCTCCACTTT.

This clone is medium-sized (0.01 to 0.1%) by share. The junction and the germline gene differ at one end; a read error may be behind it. The CDR3 sequence is CASSPYRVHF. CDR3 bases: TGTGCCAGCAGTCCCTACAGGGTGCACTTC. This chain uses TRBV14 with TRBJ1-2; a possible D gene is TRBD1 (6 bases). Per germline, CDR1 SGHDN and CDR2 FVKESK. The CDR3 runs 10 residues.

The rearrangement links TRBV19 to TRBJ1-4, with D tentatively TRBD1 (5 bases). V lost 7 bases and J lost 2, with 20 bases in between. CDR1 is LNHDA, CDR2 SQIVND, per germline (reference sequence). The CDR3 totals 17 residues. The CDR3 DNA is TGTGCCAGTACCACCCCGTTGAGTGGGGGGACTAATGAAAAACTGTTTTTT. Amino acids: CASTTPLSGGTNEKLFF.

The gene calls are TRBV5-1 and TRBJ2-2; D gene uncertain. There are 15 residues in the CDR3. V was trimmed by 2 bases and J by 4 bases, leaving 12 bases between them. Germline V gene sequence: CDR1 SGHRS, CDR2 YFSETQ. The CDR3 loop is CASSLSTTSTGELFF. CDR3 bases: TGCGCCAGCAGCTTATCAACGACATCCACCGGGGAGCTGTTTTTT. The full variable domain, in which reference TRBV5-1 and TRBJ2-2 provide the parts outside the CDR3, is KAGVTQTPRYLIKTRGQQVTLSCSPISGHRSVSWYQQTPGQGLQFLFEYFSETQRNKGNFPGRFSGRQFSNSRSEMNVSTLELGDSALYLCASSLSTTSTGELFFGEGSRLTVL.

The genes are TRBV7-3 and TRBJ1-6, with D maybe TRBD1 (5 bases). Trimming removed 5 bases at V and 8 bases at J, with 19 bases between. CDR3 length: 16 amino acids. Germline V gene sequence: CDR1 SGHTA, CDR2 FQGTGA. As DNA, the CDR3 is TGTGCCAGCAGCGCCGAGGGAGGGGCTATGGATTCACCCCTCCACTTT. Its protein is CASSAEGGAMDSPLHF.

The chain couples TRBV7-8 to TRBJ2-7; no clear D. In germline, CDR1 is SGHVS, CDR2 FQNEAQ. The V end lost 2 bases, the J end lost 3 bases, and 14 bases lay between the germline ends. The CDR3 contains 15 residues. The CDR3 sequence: CASSLSLGSLYEQYF. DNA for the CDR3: TGTGCCAGCAGCTTATCGCTCGGCAGTCTCTACGAGCAGTACTTC.

For the CDR3, the DNA is TGTGCCAGCAGCCTAAACCAATTCACTGAAGCTTTCTTT. Encoded protein: CASSLNQFTEAFF. The chain carries TRBV5-4 and TRBJ1-1; D call uncertain. Trimming removed 4 bases at V and 4 bases at J, with 11 bases between. The CDR3 has 13 amino acids. The germline CDR1 and CDR2 sequences are SGHNT and YYREEE (reference sequence).

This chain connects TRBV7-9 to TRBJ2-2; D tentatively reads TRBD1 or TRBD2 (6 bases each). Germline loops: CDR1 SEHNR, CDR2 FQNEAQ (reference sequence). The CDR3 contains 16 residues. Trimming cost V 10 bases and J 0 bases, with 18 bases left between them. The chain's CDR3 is CATIRSGATNTGELFF. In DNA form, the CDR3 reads TGTGCCACCATAAGATCGGGGGCCACGAACACCGGGGAGCTGTTTTTT.